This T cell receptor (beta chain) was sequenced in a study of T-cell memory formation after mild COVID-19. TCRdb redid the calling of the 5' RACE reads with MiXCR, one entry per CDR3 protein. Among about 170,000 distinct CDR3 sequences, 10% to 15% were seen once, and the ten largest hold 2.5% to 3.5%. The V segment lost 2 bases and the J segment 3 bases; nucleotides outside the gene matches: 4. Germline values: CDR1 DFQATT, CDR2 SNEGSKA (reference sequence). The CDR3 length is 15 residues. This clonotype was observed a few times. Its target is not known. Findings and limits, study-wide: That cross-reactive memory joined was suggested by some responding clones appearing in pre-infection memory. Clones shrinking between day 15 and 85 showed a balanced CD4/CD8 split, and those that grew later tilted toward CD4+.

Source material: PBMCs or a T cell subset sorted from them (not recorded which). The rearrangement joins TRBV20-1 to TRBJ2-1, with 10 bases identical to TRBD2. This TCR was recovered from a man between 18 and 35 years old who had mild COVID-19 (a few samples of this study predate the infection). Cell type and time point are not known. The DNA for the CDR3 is TGCAGTGCTAGACAGAGACTAGCGGGCTACAATGAGCAGTTCTTC. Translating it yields CSARQRLAGYNEQFF.